The clone carrying this TCR beta chain has ten or more counts. What it binds is unknown. The sample comes from a study of CD8 T cells in ankylosing spondylitis. With molecular barcodes, quantitative 5'-RACE was used to make the TCR beta libraries. From the 5' RACE reads, TCRdb called clonotypes with MiXCR, one entry per CDR3 protein. The sample shows 240,000 or so distinct CDR3 sequences, approximately 9% of them seen only once. Whole-study results and caveats: Ankylosing spondylitis blood appeared to be characterized by a TCR beta motif of several highly homologous variants. Matched ankylosing spondylitis synovial fluid reportedly showed significant enrichment of disease-linked clones. Clones linked to the disease showed a CD8+ phenotype. They occurred at relatively low frequencies in peripheral blood.

This CDR3 is 15 amino acids long. Trimming cost V 8 bases and J 4 bases, with 20 bases left between them. The chain couples TRBV12-3 or TRBV12-4 to TRBJ1-2; D gene uncertain. The sample consisted of blood, either unsorted or a sorted T cell fraction (not recorded which). This receptor was identified in a male donor with ankylosing spondylitis or in good health (not recorded which). CDR3 loop: CASGPFFGDTYGYTF. The CDR3 bases are TGTGCCAGCGGCCCTTTTTTCGGGGATACCTATGGCTACACCTTC.